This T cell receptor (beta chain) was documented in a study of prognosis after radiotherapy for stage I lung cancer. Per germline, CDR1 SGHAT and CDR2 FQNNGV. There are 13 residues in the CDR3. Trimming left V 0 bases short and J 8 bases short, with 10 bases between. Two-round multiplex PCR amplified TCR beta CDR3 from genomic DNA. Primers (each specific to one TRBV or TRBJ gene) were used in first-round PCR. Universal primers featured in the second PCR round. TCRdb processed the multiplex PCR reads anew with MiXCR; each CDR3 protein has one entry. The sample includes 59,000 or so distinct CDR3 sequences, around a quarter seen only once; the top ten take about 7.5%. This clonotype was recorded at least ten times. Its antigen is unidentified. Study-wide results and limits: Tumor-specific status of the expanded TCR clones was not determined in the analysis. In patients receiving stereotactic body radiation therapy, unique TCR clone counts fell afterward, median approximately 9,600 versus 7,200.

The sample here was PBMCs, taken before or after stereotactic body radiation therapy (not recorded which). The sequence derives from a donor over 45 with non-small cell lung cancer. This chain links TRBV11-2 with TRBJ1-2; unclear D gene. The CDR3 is CASSLEVWQGYTF. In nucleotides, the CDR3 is TGTGCCAGCAGCTTAGAAGTTTGGCAGGGCTACACCTTC.